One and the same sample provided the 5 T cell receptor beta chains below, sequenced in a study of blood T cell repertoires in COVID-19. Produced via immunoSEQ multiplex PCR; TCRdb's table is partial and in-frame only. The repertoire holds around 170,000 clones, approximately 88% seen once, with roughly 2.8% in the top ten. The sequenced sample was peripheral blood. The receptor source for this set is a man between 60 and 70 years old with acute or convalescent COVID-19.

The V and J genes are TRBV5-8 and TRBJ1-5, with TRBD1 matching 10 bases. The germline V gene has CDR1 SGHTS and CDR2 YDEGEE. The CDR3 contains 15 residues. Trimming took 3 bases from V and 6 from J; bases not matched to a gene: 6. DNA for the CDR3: TGTGCCAGCAGCTCCGGGACAGGGGTTGGTCAGCCCCAGCATTTT. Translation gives CASSSGTGVGQPQHF.

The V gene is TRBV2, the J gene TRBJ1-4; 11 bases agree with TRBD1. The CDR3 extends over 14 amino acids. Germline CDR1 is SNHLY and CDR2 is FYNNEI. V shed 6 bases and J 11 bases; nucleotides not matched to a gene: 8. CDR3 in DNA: TGTGCCAGCAGACCCGGACAGGGGGCACGGAAACTGTTTTTT. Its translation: CASRPGQGARKLFF.

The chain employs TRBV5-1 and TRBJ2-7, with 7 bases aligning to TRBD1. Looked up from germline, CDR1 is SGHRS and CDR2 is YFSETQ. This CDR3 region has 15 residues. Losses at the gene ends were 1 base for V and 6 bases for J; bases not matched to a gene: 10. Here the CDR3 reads CASSLSETGLSEQYF. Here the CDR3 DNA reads TGCGCCAGCAGCTTGTCCGAGACAGGGCTGAGCGAGCAGTACTTC.

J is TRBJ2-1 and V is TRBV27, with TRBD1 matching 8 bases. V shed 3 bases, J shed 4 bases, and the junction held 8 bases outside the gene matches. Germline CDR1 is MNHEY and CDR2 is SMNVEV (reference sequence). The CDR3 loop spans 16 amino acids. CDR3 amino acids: CASSLSSGQVYNEQFF. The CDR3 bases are TGTGCCAGCAGTTTGTCTTCGGGACAGGTGTACAATGAGCAGTTCTTC.

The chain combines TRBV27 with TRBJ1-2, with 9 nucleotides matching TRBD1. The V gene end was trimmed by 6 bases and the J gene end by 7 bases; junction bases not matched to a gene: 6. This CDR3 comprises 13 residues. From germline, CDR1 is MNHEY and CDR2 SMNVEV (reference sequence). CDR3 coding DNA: TGTGCCAGCAGGGGACAGGGAATAGGTGGCTACACCTTC. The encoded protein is CASRGQGIGGYTF.